Following are 28 T cell receptor beta chains from one sample sequenced in a study of T cells after yellow fever vaccination. TCRdb reprocessed the 5' RACE reads via MiXCR and lists one record per CDR3 protein. The table records 170,000 or so distinct CDR3 sequences, roughly 6.2% of them present only once. Sample: CD4+ T cells sorted from PBMCs, taken on the day of the first yellow fever vaccination. The receptors were sampled from a man younger than 35 who received the YFV17D yellow fever vaccine.

This clonotype has ten or more counts. The chain is built from TRBV5-1 and TRBJ2-3, with D unclear. The germline CDR1 and CDR2 sequences are SGHRS and YFSETQ. Deletions cut 0 bases from V and 4 bases from J, with 6 bases between. The CDR3 is 13 amino acids. The CDR3 sequence: CASSLDHADTQYF. The CDR3 DNA sequence: TGCGCCAGCAGCTTGGATCATGCAGATACGCAGTATTTT.

This chain links TRBV5-1 with TRBJ2-5; 11 bases agree with TRBD2. This CDR3 spans 13 amino acids. The junction had 0 bases not matched to a gene; V was cut back by 5 bases and J by 3 bases. The germline V gene has CDR1 SGHRS and CDR2 YFSETQ. CDR3: CASRGLAEETQYF. CDR3 in DNA: TGCGCCAGCAGGGGACTAGCGGAAGAGACCCAGTACTTC. The full variable domain, rest sourced from reference TRBV5-1 and TRBJ2-5, is KAGVTQTPRYLIKTRGQQVTLSCSPISGHRSVSWYQQTPGQGLQFLFEYFSETQRNKGNFPGRFSGRQFSNSRSEMNVSTLELGDSALYLCASRGLAEETQYFGPGTRLLVL.

This clonotype came up a few times. The CDR3 DNA reads TGCGCCAGCAGCTTGGTTGCGGGGGGGGACATATACAATGAGCAGTTCTTC. Encoded protein: CASSLVAGGDIYNEQFF. The chain couples TRBV5-1 to TRBJ2-1; 9 bases match TRBD2. Germline-derived CDR1 and CDR2 are SGHRS and YFSETQ. The CDR3 sequence is 17 residues long. V lost 0 bases to trimming and J lost 4 bases; unmatched junction nucleotides: 8.

At least ten counts were recorded for this clonotype. The chain couples TRBV4-2 to TRBJ1-5, with unresolved D. This CDR3 has 15 amino acids. Germline assignment: CDR1 LGHNA and CDR2 YNFKEQ. Trimming took off 0 bases at V and 5 bases at J, with 11 bases between the two ends. The CDR3 here is CASSQEETGDQPQHF. Here the CDR3 DNA reads TGTGCCAGCAGCCAAGAAGAAACCGGGGATCAGCCCCAGCATTTT.

This clonotype was recorded at least ten times. This chain links TRBV7-3 with TRBJ2-1; D may correspond to TRBD1 or TRBD2 (6 bases each). The V end was cut by 0 bases, the J end by 5 bases, with 11 bases between. The CDR3 loop spans 15 amino acids. Looked up from germline, CDR1 is SGHTA and CDR2 is FQGTGA. CDR3 in DNA: TGTGCCAGCAGCTTAACTCCGGGGGCTCACAATGAGCAGTTCTTC. This codes for CASSLTPGAHNEQFF.

There are a few counts of this clonotype. The rearrangement uses TRBV4-1 and TRBJ2-5, with a possible D match to TRBD2 (7 bases). CDR3 length: 15 amino acids. The germline V and J ends were trimmed by 4 bases and 4 bases, with 16 bases remaining between them. CDR1 MGHRA and CDR2 YSYEKL come from the germline V gene. The CDR3 loop reads CASSLGGGGVETQYF. CDR3 nucleotides: TGCGCCAGCAGCCTAGGAGGGGGGGGAGTAGAGACCCAGTACTTC.

In DNA form, the CDR3 reads TGTGCCAGCAGCGTTCCATCTGGGGCCAACGTCCTGACTTTC. It encodes CASSVPSGANVLTF. The chain carries TRBV14 and TRBJ2-6; the D is unclear. V was trimmed by 5 bases and J by 1 base, leaving 6 bases between them. The CDR3 sequence is 14 residues long. The germline gives CDR1 SGHDN, CDR2 FVKESK.

This clonotype has ten or more counts. The chain combines TRBV4-2 with TRBJ1-2; weak D call: TRBD1 (5 bases). This CDR3 has 15 residues. V was trimmed by 4 bases and J by 2 bases, leaving 14 bases between them. The germline CDR1 and CDR2 sequences are LGHNA and YNFKEQ. The CDR3 bases are TGTGCCAGCAGCCCCACTGGGGGACCGAACTATGGCTACACCTTC. Protein: CASSPTGGPNYGYTF.

There are many counts of this clonotype. The V call is TRBV18, the J call TRBJ2-1; D is uncertain. V was clipped by 6 bases and J by 3 bases, with 9 bases between them. This CDR3 has 13 residues. Germline loops: CDR1 KGHSH, CDR2 LQKENI. CDR3 bases: TGTGCCAGCTCCCGTGATATCTACAATGAGCAGTTCTTC. Amino acid sequence: CASSRDIYNEQFF.

This clonotype has ten or more counts. The chain joins TRBV6-4 to TRBJ2-2; perhaps TRBD1 as D (5 bases). V lost 5 bases, J lost 3 bases, and 10 bases lay in between. The CDR3 length is 14 residues. The germline V gene encodes CDR1 MRHNA and CDR2 SNTAGT. DNA of the CDR3: TGTGCCAGCAGTCAGGGTTCTTACACCGGGGAGCTGTTTTTT. Encoded protein: CASSQGSYTGELFF.

V and J are TRBV18 and TRBJ2-1; D may correspond to TRBD1 or TRBD2 (5 bases each). CDR1 and CDR2 from the germline V gene are KGHSH and LQKENI. This CDR3 region has 19 residues. Between the trimmed V and J ends, which lost 5 bases and 1 base, there was a span of 24 bases. CDR3 in amino acids: CASSATRMGVRSSYNEQFF. In DNA form, the CDR3 reads TGTGCCAGCTCAGCTACCAGGATGGGGGTACGTTCTTCCTACAATGAGCAGTTCTTC.

This chain joins TRBV29-1 and TRBJ2-1; D is ambiguous. CDR3 length: 13 amino acids. Germline values: CDR1 SQVTM, CDR2 ANQGSEA. CDR3 in amino acids: CRAQDGFYNEQFF. CDR3 sequence (DNA): TGCAGAGCCCAGGACGGATTCTACAATGAGCAGTTCTTC.

This clonotype has more than one count but fewer than ten. This chain links TRBV14 with TRBJ2-3; 11 nucleotides align to TRBD2. The germline CDR1 and CDR2 sequences are SGHDN and FVKESK. The CDR3 runs to 16 residues. Trimming cost V 4 bases and J 1 base; bases outside gene matches: 4. CDR3 amino acids: CASSPLTSGGTDTQYF. The CDR3 nucleotides read TGTGCCAGCAGCCCCTTGACTAGCGGGGGCACAGATACGCAGTATTTT.

This clonotype was recorded at least ten times. J is TRBJ2-7 and V is TRBV6-4, with a weak D call TRBD1 (5 bases). Per germline, CDR1 MRHNA and CDR2 SNTAGT. This CDR3 is built from 13 residues. Trimming took 6 bases from V and 6 from J, leaving 15 bases between them. The CDR3 region is CASREPSGSEQYV. The CDR3 DNA follows: TGTGCCAGCAGGGAGCCATCAGGGTCCGAGCAGTACGTC.

Ten or more counts support this clonotype. V and J are TRBV7-2 and TRBJ2-1; 8 bases agree with TRBD1. Germline trimming cut 2 bases from V and 2 bases from J; bases unmatched to any gene: 5. The germline V gene encodes CDR1 SGHTA and CDR2 FQGNSA. The CDR3 is 16 amino acids. CDR3 in DNA: TGTGCCAGCAGCTTATCATCAGGGGGCGCCTACAATGAGCAGTTCTTC. Protein product: CASSLSSGGAYNEQFF.

In this sample, this clonotype turned up many times. The V and J genes are TRBV27 and TRBJ2-5, with TRBD1 as a possible D gene (5 bases). There are 15 residues in the CDR3. Germline loops: CDR1 MNHEY, CDR2 SMNVEV (reference sequence). Trimming took 5 bases from V and 0 from J, leaving 13 bases between them. The CDR3 nucleotides read TGTGCCAGCAGTAAAACAGGAACGTACCAAGAGACCCAGTACTTC. Its protein product is CASSKTGTYQETQYF.

In this sample, this clonotype turned up many times. This CDR3 reads CASSMDILYEQYF. The DNA of the CDR3 is TGCGCCAGCAGCATGGACATCCTCTACGAGCAGTACTTC. This chain joins TRBV5-1 and TRBJ2-7; TRBD1 might be the D (5 bases). Germline V gives CDR1 SGHRS, CDR2 YFSETQ. The CDR3 spans 13 residues. Trimming shortened V by 4 bases and J by 3 bases, and 11 bases separated the two germline ends. The variable domain in full, with the rest retrieved from reference TRBV5-1 and TRBJ2-7, is KAGVTQTPRYLIKTRGQQVTLSCSPISGHRSVSWYQQTPGQGLQFLFEYFSETQRNKGNFPGRFSGRQFSNSRSEMNVSTLELGDSALYLCASSMDILYEQYFGPGTRLTVT.

This clonotype was picked up a small number of times. J is TRBJ2-2 and V is TRBV9; D gene unclear. V dropped 1 base and J dropped 6 bases, with 10 bases sitting between them. CDR3 length: 14 residues. Germline V gene lookup returns CDR1 SGDLS and CDR2 YYNGEE. CDR3 bases: TGTGCCAGCAGCGTAAATCTTCAGGCCGGGGAGCTGTTTTTT. Residues: CASSVNLQAGELFF.

This clonotype was seen at least ten times. The chain links TRBV6-2 or TRBV6-3 to TRBJ1-6; D may be TRBD1 (5 bases). The germline V and J ends were trimmed by 7 bases and 12 bases, with 16 bases remaining between them. Germline V gives CDR1 MNHEY, CDR2 SVGEGT. CDR3 length: 13 amino acids. CDR3 loop: CASTLSLRGPLHF. The CDR3, as DNA: TGTGCCAGCACCCTCTCCCTAAGGGGACCCCTCCACTTT.

This clonotype occurred many times. V and J are TRBV4-2 and TRBJ2-3, with D maybe TRBD1 (5 bases). This CDR3 is 16 amino acids long. Germline loops: CDR1 LGHNA, CDR2 YNFKEQ. The ends were cut back, 2 bases at V and 2 bases at J, with 14 bases in the middle. The CDR3 loop reads CASSQKGMTDTDTQYF. CDR3 in DNA: TGTGCCAGCAGCCAAAAGGGAATGACAGACACAGATACGCAGTATTTT.

This clonotype has ten or more counts. The chain combines TRBV3-1 with TRBJ1-2; D possibly corresponds to TRBD1 (6 bases). Trimming left V 3 bases short and J 2 bases short, with 10 bases between. The germline CDR1 and CDR2 sequences are LGHDT and YNNKEL (reference sequence). This CDR3 comprises 14 residues. The CDR3 is CASSHLDSNYGYTF. The CDR3 coding sequence is TGTGCCAGCAGCCACCTGGACAGCAACTATGGCTACACCTTC.

The chain combines TRBV7-2 with TRBJ2-3; possible D gene TRBD1, 6 bases. V lost 3 bases and J lost 4, with 11 bases in between. CDR3 length: 14 residues. CDR1 and CDR2 from the germline V gene are SGHTA and FQGNSA. The CDR3 loop is CASSFGGRPDTQYF. The CDR3 region has the DNA TGTGCCAGCAGCTTTGGGGGCCGACCAGATACGCAGTATTTT. The full variable domain, completed using reference TRBV7-2 and TRBJ2-3, is GAGVSQSPSNKVTEKGKDVELRCDPISGHTALYWYRQSLGQGLEFLIYFQGNSAPDKSGLPSDRFSAERTGGSVSTLTIQRTQQEDSAVYLCASSFGGRPDTQYFGPGTRLTVL.

The J gene is TRBJ1-4, the V gene TRBV5-4; 8 nucleotides agree with TRBD1. The CDR3 loop spans 15 amino acids. Germline V gives CDR1 SGHNT, CDR2 YYREEE (reference sequence). The V and J ends lost 3 bases and 6 bases, in that order; junction bases with no gene match: 7. CDR3 loop: CASSSPQGADEKLFF. The DNA of the CDR3 is TGTGCCAGCAGCTCCCCGCAGGGGGCTGATGAAAAACTGTTTTTT.

As regards this clonotype: One end of the junction varies from germline; a read error may be responsible. The gene calls are TRBV7-7 and TRBJ2-2; no definite D call. Looked up from germline, CDR1 is SSHAT and CDR2 is FNYEAQ (reference sequence). This CDR3 is built from 13 residues. The DNA for the CDR3 is TGTGCTAGCACCGGAACAAACACCGGGGAGCTGTTTTTT. It translates to CASTGTNTGELFF.

The chain has TRBV5-1 and TRBJ1-6, with D unclear. This CDR3 spans 13 amino acids. Trimming left V 0 bases short and J 11 bases short, with 9 bases between. CDR1 and CDR2 (germline): SGHRS, YFSETQ. In DNA, the CDR3 is TGCGCCAGCAGCTTGGACAGCGTGGCACCCCTCCACTTT. The encoded protein is CASSLDSVAPLHF.

This clonotype was observed once. The chain is built from TRBV2 and TRBJ2-7; D perhaps matches TRBD1 (5 bases). The CDR3 sequence is 15 residues long. Germline lookup yields CDR1 SNHLY and CDR2 FYNNEI. With 6 bases removed from V and 3 bases from J, the gap between germline ends came to 18 bases. The CDR3, as DNA: TGTGCCAGCAGGGCGGACACGACAATGGGCTACGAGCAGTACGTC. Translating it yields CASRADTTMGYEQYV.

This clonotype was observed at least ten times. This sequence joins TRBV7-3 and TRBJ1-1, with D possibly being TRBD1 (6 bases). Germline V lookup: CDR1 SGHTA, CDR2 FQGTGA. The V end lost 3 bases, the J end lost 2 bases, and 10 bases lay between the germline ends. The CDR3 sequence is 14 residues long. CDR3 coding DNA: TGTGCCAGCAGCTTGGGACACGCAAACACTGAAGCTTTCTTT. Residues: CASSLGHANTEAFF.

Ten or more counts support this clonotype. V is TRBV2 and J is TRBJ2-5; 7 positions match TRBD1. The trim removed 4 bases at V and 1 base at J, leaving 6 bases unmatched. The CDR3 is made up of 15 amino acids. Per germline, CDR1 SNHLY and CDR2 FYNNEI. The DNA of the CDR3 is TGTGCCAGCAGTGGGGGAGCAGGGGGCCAAGAGACCCAGTACTTC. This codes for CASSGGAGGQETQYF. Based on the CDR3 plus reference TRBV2 and TRBJ2-5, the full variable domain is EPEVTQTPSHQVTQMGQEVILRCVPISNHLYFYWYRQILGQKVEFLVSFYNNEISEKSEIFDDQFSVERPDGSNFTLKIRSTKLEDSAMYFCASSGGAGGQETQYFGPGTRLLVL.